The 2 T cell receptor beta chains presented below share a single source sample, sequenced in a study of cytomegalovirus exposure and HLA in healthy donors. The PCR employed 60 Vbeta primers together with 13 Jbeta primers. Libraries were prepared by immunoSEQ multiplex PCR; TCRdb keeps only in-frame clonotypes and omits some of them. The sample records under 200,000 clones, roughly 73% being singletons. Sequenced material: PBMCs. These receptors came from a woman aged 30 to 39 in good health and CMV-seronegative.

The V call is TRBV5-1, the J call TRBJ2-1, with D maybe TRBD2 (5 bases). Germline assignment: CDR1 SGHRS and CDR2 YFSETQ. CDR3 length: 17 amino acids. V lost 3 bases and J 0 bases, leaving 16 bases between the germline ends. CDR3 nucleotide sequence: TGCGCCAGCAGCTCTAATTCACTAGTACTCTCCTACAATGAGCAGTTCTTC. Protein product: CASSSNSLVLSYNEQFF.

The chain combines TRBV5-6 with TRBJ1-4, with unresolved D. Germline lookup yields CDR1 SGHDT and CDR2 YYEEEE. This CDR3 spans 16 amino acids. The germline V and J ends were trimmed by 3 bases and 2 bases, with 14 bases remaining between them. CDR3 sequence: CASSSRFGPTNEKLFF. The CDR3 DNA reads TGTGCCAGCAGCTCCCGGTTTGGGCCCACTAATGAAAAACTGTTTTTT.